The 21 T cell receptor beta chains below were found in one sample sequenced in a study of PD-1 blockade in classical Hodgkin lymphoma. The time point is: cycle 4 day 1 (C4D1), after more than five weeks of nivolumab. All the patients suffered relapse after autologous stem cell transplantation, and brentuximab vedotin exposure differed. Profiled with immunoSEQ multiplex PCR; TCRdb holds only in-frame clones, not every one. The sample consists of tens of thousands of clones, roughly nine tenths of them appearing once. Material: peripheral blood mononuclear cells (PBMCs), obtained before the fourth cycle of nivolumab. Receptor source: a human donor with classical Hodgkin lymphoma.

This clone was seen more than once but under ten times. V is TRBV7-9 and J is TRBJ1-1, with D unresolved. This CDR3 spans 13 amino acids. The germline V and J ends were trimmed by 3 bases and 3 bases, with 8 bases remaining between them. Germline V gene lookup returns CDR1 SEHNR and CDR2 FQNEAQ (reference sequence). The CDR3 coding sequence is TGTGCCAGCAGCTTGGGGTCCCACACTGAAGCTTTCTTT. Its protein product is CASSLGSHTEAFF.

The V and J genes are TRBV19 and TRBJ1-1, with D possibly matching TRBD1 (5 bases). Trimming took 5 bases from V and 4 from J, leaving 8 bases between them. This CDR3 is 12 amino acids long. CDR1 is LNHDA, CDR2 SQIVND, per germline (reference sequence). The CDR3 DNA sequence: TGTGCCAGTAGTTTTGGGGGCACTGAAGCTTTCTTT. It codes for CASSFGGTEAFF.

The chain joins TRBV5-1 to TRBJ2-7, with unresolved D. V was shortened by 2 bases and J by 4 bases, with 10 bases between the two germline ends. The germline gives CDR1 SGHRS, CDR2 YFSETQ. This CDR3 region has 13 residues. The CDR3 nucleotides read TGCGCCAGCAGCTTCGGCATGGGGTACGAGCAGTACTTC. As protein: CASSFGMGYEQYF.

As DNA, the CDR3 is TGCGCCAGCAGCTTGGGTCAGAGTACCGGGGAGCTGTTTTTT. Protein: CASSLGQSTGELFF. The rearrangement uses TRBV5-1 and TRBJ2-2; D gene ambiguous. Trimming left V 0 bases short and J 5 bases short, with 8 bases between. The V gene's germline CDR1 is SGHRS and CDR2 YFSETQ. The CDR3 loop spans 14 amino acids.

The CDR3 DNA sequence: TGTGCCAGCAGCTTGACCATAGCGGGGGGGGGATGGACCCAGTACTTC. Translated, it gives CASSLTIAGGGWTQYF. The chain has TRBV7-6 and TRBJ2-5; TRBD2 matches at 11 bases. In germline, CDR1 is SGHVS, CDR2 FNYEAQ. Germline trimming cut 3 bases from V and 7 bases from J; bases unmatched to any gene: 10. CDR3 length equals 16 residues.

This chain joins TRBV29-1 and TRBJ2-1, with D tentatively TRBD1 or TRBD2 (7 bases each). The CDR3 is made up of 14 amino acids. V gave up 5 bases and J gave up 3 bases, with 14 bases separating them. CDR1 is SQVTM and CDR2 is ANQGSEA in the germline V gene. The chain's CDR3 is CSVKGGDSYNEQFF. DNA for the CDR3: TGCAGCGTTAAAGGGGGGGACAGCTACAATGAGCAGTTCTTC.

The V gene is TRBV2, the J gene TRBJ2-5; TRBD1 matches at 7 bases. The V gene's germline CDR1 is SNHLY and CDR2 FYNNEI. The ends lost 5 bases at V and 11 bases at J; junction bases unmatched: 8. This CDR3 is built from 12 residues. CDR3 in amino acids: CASSSDRVVQYF. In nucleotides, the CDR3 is TGTGCCAGCAGTTCTGACAGGGTAGTACAGTACTTC.

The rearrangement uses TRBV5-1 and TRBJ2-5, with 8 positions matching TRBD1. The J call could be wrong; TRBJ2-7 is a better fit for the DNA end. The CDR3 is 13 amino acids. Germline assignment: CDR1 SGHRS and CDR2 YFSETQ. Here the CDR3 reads CASSPGQVHEQYF. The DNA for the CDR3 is TGCGCCAGCAGCCCGGGACAGGTCCACGAGCAGTACTTC.

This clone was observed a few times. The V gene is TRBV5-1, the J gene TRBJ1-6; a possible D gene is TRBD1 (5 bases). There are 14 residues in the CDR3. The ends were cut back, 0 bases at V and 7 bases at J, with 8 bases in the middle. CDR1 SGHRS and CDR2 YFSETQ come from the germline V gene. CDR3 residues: CASSLVGPNSPLHF. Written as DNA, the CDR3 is TGCGCCAGCAGCTTGGTGGGACCAAATTCACCCCTCCACTTT.

Here the CDR3 DNA reads TGTGCTAGTGGTTTGGGACCCGGGGGGGGCAAAAACATTCAGTACTTC. Amino acids: CASGLGPGGGKNIQYF. This chain connects TRBV12-5 to TRBJ2-4, with 8 positions matching TRBD2. The CDR3 is made up of 16 amino acids. The ends lost 1 base at V and 3 bases at J; junction bases unmatched: 5. CDR1 is LGHNT, CDR2 FRNRAP, per germline.

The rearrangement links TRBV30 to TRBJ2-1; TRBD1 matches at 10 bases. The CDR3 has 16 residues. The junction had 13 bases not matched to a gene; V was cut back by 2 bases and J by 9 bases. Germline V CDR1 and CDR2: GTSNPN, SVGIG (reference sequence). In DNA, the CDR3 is TGTGCCTGGAGTAGCGTACCGGGACAGGGGAGGGTTGAGCAGTTCTTC. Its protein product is CAWSSVPGQGRVEQFF.

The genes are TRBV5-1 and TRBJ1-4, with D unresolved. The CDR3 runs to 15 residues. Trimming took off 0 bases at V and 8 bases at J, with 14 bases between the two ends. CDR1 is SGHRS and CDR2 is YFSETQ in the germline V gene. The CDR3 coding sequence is TGCGCCAGCAGCTTGGCGGGAGCAGACTCCGAAAAACTGTTTTTT. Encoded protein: CASSLAGADSEKLFF.

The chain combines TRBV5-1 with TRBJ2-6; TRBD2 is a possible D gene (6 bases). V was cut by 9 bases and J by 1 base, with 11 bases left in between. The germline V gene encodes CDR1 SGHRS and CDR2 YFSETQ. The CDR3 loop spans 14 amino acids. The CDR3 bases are TGCGCCACCTGGGCGGGATCTGGGGCCAACGTCCTGACTTTC. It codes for CATWAGSGANVLTF.

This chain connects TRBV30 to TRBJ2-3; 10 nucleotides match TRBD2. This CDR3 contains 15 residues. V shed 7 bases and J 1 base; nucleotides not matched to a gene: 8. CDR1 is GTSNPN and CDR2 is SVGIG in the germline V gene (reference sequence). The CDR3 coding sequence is TGTGCCTCTGGAGTAGGGACTAGCGGCACAGATACGCAGTATTTT. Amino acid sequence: CASGVGTSGTDTQYF.

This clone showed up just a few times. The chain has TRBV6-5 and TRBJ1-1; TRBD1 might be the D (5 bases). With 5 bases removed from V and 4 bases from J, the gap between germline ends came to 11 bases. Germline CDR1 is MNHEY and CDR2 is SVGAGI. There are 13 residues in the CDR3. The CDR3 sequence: CASSRRDPTEAFF. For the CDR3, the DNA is TGTGCCAGCAGTCGTAGGGACCCCACTGAAGCTTTCTTT.

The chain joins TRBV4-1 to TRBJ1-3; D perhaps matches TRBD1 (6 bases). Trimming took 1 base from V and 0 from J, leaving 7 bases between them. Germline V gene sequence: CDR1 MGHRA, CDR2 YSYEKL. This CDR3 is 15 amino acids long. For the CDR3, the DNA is TGCGCCAGCAGCCAAGTGGACAGCTCTGGAAACACCATATATTTT. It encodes CASSQVDSSGNTIYF.

The CDR3 region has the DNA TGTGCCAGCGTATATTCCGGGGCCTACACTGAAGCTTTCTTT. It codes for CASVYSGAYTEAFF. The chain recombines TRBV11-1 with TRBJ1-1; possible D gene TRBD1, 5 bases. The CDR3 has 14 residues. CDR1 SGHAT and CDR2 FQDESV come from the germline V gene (reference sequence). The germline V and J ends were trimmed by 8 bases and 3 bases, with 16 bases remaining between them.

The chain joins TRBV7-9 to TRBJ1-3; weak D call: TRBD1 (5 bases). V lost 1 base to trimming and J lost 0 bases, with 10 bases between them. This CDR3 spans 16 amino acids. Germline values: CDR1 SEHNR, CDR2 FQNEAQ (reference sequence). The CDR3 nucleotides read TGTGCCAGCAGCTTAGGCGGGGCGTTCTCTGGAAACACCATATATTTT. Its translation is CASSLGGAFSGNTIYF.

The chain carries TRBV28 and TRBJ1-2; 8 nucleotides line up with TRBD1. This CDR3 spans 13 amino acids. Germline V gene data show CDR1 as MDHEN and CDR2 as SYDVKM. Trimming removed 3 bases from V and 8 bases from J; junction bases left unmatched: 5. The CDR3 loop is CASSLQGAEGYTF. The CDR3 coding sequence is TGTGCCAGCAGTTTGCAGGGGGCTGAAGGCTACACCTTC.

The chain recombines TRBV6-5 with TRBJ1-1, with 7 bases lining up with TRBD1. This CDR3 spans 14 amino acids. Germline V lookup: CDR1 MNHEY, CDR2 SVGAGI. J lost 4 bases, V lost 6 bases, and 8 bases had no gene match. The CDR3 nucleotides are TGTGCCAGCAGCCCAGGGGCAGGGGGCACTGAAGCTTTCTTT. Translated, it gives CASSPGAGGTEAFF.

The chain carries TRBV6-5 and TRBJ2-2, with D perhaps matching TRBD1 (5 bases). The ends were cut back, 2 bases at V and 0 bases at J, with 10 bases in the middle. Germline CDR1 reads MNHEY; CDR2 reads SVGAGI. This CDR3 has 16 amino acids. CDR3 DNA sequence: TGTGCCAGCAGTTACCGACAGCATACGAACACCGGGGAGCTGTTTTTT. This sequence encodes CASSYRQHTNTGELFF.